This entry lists 21 T cell receptor beta chains sequenced from one sample in a study of early T cells in non-severe SARS-CoV-2 infection. Each CDR3 protein gets one entry after TCRdb re-called the 5' RACE reads with MiXCR. In the table there are tens of thousands of distinct CDR3 sequences, 11% to 15% of which are singletons. Sequences were obtained from whole blood. The receptors stem from an adult who was a healthcare worker with PCR-confirmed SARS-CoV-2 infection or an uninfected control (not recorded which).

The chain links TRBV29-1 to TRBJ2-1; no firm D call. The CDR3 extends over 14 amino acids. Germline CDR1 and CDR2: SQVTM and ANQGSEA. V dropped 5 bases and J dropped 8 bases, with 19 bases sitting between them. For the CDR3, the DNA is TGCAGCGTTCGTCACAGACATGCGTTCGATGAGCAGTTCTTC. This sequence encodes CSVRHRHAFDEQFF.

The sample holds many counts of this clonotype. This chain connects TRBV10-3 to TRBJ2-7; maybe TRBD2 (6 bases). The germline V and J ends were trimmed by 2 bases and 6 bases, with 11 bases remaining between them. Germline V gene data show CDR1 as ENHRY and CDR2 as SYGVKD. The CDR3 consists of 13 residues. The CDR3 region is CAISESPEGEQYF. DNA of the CDR3: TGTGCCATCAGTGAGAGCCCGGAGGGCGAGCAGTACTTC.

This clonotype has just a few counts. This chain links TRBV7-9 with TRBJ2-7; D ambiguous. The CDR3 is 14 amino acids. Trimming stripped 4 bases from V and 0 bases from J, with 10 bases between. Germline CDR1 reads SEHNR; CDR2 reads FQNEAQ (reference sequence). The CDR3 bases are TGTGCCAGCAGCTCTGCGTCCAGCTCCTACGAGCAGTACTTC. Translated: CASSSASSSYEQYF.

This clonotype was detected a few times. V usage is TRBV5-1 and J usage is TRBJ2-5; 8 bases agree with TRBD1. The trim removed 4 bases at V and 3 bases at J, leaving 17 bases unmatched. Looked up from germline, CDR1 is SGHRS and CDR2 is YFSETQ. This CDR3 contains 18 residues. The CDR3 loop is CASSLRTGTAPAKETQYF. The CDR3 DNA reads TGCGCCAGCAGCCTGCGGACAGGGACGGCCCCTGCAAAAGAGACCCAGTACTTC.

V gene TRBV11-2 combines with J gene TRBJ1-5; D call uncertain. There are 14 residues in the CDR3. V lost 3 bases, J lost 0 bases, and 6 bases lay in between. Germline values: CDR1 SGHAT, CDR2 FQNNGV. The chain's CDR3 is CASSLEPSNQPQHF. As DNA, the CDR3 is TGTGCCAGCAGCTTGGAGCCTAGCAATCAGCCCCAGCATTTT.

Many counts were recorded for this clonotype. This rearrangement joins TRBV20-1 to TRBJ2-1; TRBD2 aligns across 9 bases. V was pared by 5 bases and J by 9 bases, with 5 bases of the junction left unmatched. The CDR3 length is 12 residues. Germline CDR1 reads DFQATT; CDR2 reads SNEGSKA (reference sequence). This CDR3 reads CSAGTSIGEQFF. The CDR3 DNA sequence: TGCAGTGCTGGGACTAGCATCGGTGAGCAGTTCTTC.

The gene calls are TRBV4-2 and TRBJ2-1; the match to TRBD2 covers 8 bases. The CDR3 has 16 amino acids. The germline gives CDR1 LGHNA, CDR2 YNFKEQ. Germline trimming cut 0 bases from V and 8 bases from J; bases unmatched to any gene: 9. The CDR3 DNA follows: TGTGCCAGCAGCCAAGATCCCGGGACTAGAGGATATGAGCAGTTCTTC. This translates into CASSQDPGTRGYEQFF.

V is TRBV29-1 and J is TRBJ1-5, with D hard to call. The CDR3 is 11 residues long. The germline V gene encodes CDR1 SQVTM and CDR2 ANQGSEA. Trimming removed 4 bases from V and 5 bases from J, with 6 bases in between. The DNA of the CDR3 is TGCAGCGTTGGGATTTATCAGCCCCAGCATTTT. It translates to CSVGIYQPQHF. The variable domain in full, with the rest retrieved from reference TRBV29-1 and TRBJ1-5, is SAVISQKPSRDICQRGTSLTIQCQVDSQVTMMFWYRQQPGQSLTLIATANQGSEATYESGFVIDKFPISRPNLTFSTLTVSNMSPEDSSIYLCSVGIYQPQHFGDGTRLSIL.

This clonotype has a handful of counts. The genes are TRBV3-1 and TRBJ2-1, with 9 bases lining up with TRBD2. The CDR3 has 15 residues. Germline V lookup: CDR1 LGHDT, CDR2 YNNKEL (reference sequence). After removal of 6 bases from V and 9 bases from J, the junction contained 12 bases not matched to a gene. Here the CDR3 reads CASSPLAGARGEQFF. In nucleotides, the CDR3 is TGTGCCAGCAGTCCTTTAGCGGGGGCCAGGGGTGAGCAGTTCTTC.

This clonotype occurred a few times. The chain carries TRBV20-1 and TRBJ2-1; no reliable D call. The CDR3 consists of 13 residues. Germline CDR1 reads DFQATT; CDR2 reads SNEGSKA (reference sequence). V gave up 7 bases and J gave up 1 base, with 11 bases separating them. Written as DNA, the CDR3 is TGCAGTGTCAGTCGGATTTCCTACAATGAGCAGTTCTTC. Amino acid sequence: CSVSRISYNEQFF.

The chain employs TRBV11-2 and TRBJ2-1; D might be TRBD2 (5 bases). V was trimmed by 0 bases and J by 9 bases, leaving 6 bases between them. CDR1 and CDR2 from the germline V gene are SGHAT and FQNNGV. CDR3 size: 12 residues. CDR3 DNA sequence: TGTGCCAGCAGCTTAGAGAGGGCTGAGCAGTTCTTC. It codes for CASSLERAEQFF.

V is TRBV6-2 or TRBV6-3 and J is TRBJ2-1, with a weak D call TRBD2 (6 bases). This CDR3 comprises 15 residues. V dropped 1 base and J dropped 1 base, with 8 bases sitting between them. Germline V gene lookup returns CDR1 MNHEY and CDR2 SVGEGT. The CDR3 DNA is TGTGCCAGCAGTTACTTCGGGGGTTCCTACAATGAGCAGTTCTTC. Encoded protein: CASSYFGGSYNEQFF.

This clonotype was observed once. This chain uses TRBV12-3 or TRBV12-4 with TRBJ2-1; D not resolved. This CDR3 is 11 amino acids long. Trimming left V 8 bases short and J 4 bases short, with 6 bases between. The CDR3 here is CASLKYNEQFF. The CDR3 DNA reads TGTGCCAGCCTGAAGTACAATGAGCAGTTCTTC.

DNA of the CDR3: TGCAGTGCTAGAGAAGCGGGGGGAGGCACAGATACGCAGTATTTT. This sequence encodes CSAREAGGGTDTQYF. The V call is TRBV20-1, the J call TRBJ2-3; 9 bases match TRBD2. The germline gives CDR1 DFQATT, CDR2 SNEGSKA (reference sequence). Trimming cost V 0 bases and J 1 base; bases outside gene matches: 2. CDR3 length: 15 amino acids.

This clonotype showed up many times. The chain uses TRBV7-6 and TRBJ2-2, with D hard to call. Germline V gene data show CDR1 as SGHVS and CDR2 as FNYEAQ. Trimming pared 6 bases from V and 6 bases from J, leaving 8 bases between. The CDR3 covers 12 residues. CDR3 in DNA: TGTGCCAGCAGGCTTGGGGCCGGGGAGCTGTTTTTT. This sequence encodes CASRLGAGELFF.

The rearrangement links TRBV20-1 to TRBJ2-5; D uncertain. The CDR3 runs 15 residues. V shed 2 bases and J shed 0 bases, with 13 bases lying between them. The germline V gene encodes CDR1 DFQATT and CDR2 SNEGSKA (reference sequence). The CDR3 sequence: CSARSLATNQETQYF. In DNA form, the CDR3 reads TGCAGTGCTAGAAGCCTGGCCACAAACCAAGAGACCCAGTACTTC.

Regarding this clonotype: One junction end disagrees with the germline gene, perhaps due to a read error. V is TRBV15 and J is TRBJ2-1, with TRBD2 identical over 11 bases. CDR3 length equals 18 residues. Germline assignment: CDR1 LNHNV and CDR2 YYDKDF (reference sequence). CDR3 nucleotides: TGTGCCACCAGCACTTCTAGCGGGGGGTACCTTTCCTACAGTGAGCAGTTCTTC. Its translation: CATSTSSGGYLSYSEQFF.

The genes are TRBV12-3 or TRBV12-4 and TRBJ2-5; TRBD2 matches 9 bases. With 6 bases clipped from V and 6 bases from J, the junction kept 14 bases outside the gene matches. This CDR3 has 16 residues. CDR3 bases: TGTGCCAGCAGCCCCGGGACTAGCATCTTTCGAAAGACCCAGTACTTC. This gives the protein CASSPGTSIFRKTQYF.

The J gene is TRBJ2-1, the V gene TRBV3-1, with 8 bases fitting TRBD1. The germline CDR1 and CDR2 sequences are LGHDT and YNNKEL (reference sequence). V trimming: 1 base; J trimming: 8 bases; junction bases outside the gene matches: 7. This CDR3 comprises 15 residues. The CDR3 spells CASSQGRQGSHEQFF. For the CDR3, the DNA is TGTGCCAGCAGCCAAGGCCGACAGGGGTCGCATGAGCAGTTCTTC.

This rearrangement joins TRBV9 to TRBJ1-1; D ambiguous. Germline CDR1 and CDR2: SGDLS and YYNGEE. The CDR3 is made up of 14 amino acids. Trimming stripped 0 bases from V and 0 bases from J, with 6 bases between. For the CDR3, the DNA is TGTGCCAGCAGCGTAGGTAGGGTGAACACTGAAGCTTTCTTT. Protein product: CASSVGRVNTEAFF.

In this sample, this clonotype turned up a few times. The J gene is TRBJ2-3, the V gene TRBV7-9, with TRBD1 as a possible D gene (6 bases). Germline loops: CDR1 SEHNR, CDR2 FQNEAQ (reference sequence). The CDR3 spans 13 residues. The V and J ends lost 11 bases and 2 bases respectively, with 14 bases between them. The DNA for the CDR3 is TGTGCCCTCCCGGGACATAACACAGATACGCAGTATTTT. Its translation is CALPGHNTDTQYF.